This TCR beta chain was recorded in a study of blood T cell repertoires in COVID-19. Study-level information: Material from acute and convalescent COVID-19 was sourced from the United States, Italy and Spain. PBMCs, B-cell-depleted T cells, or T cells provided the cDNA or gDNA that made up the material.

In the original workflow: Amplification from reference gene primers served as the basis for estimated nucleated cell counts. Data came from immunoSEQ multiplex PCR; TCRdb stores just in-frame clones and leaves some out. Clonal size and the V and J genes are those of that table, whereas D and trimming came from the DNA. In the table there are about 260,000 clones, 88% of which are singletons. Cohorts were based on clinical histories the participants reported. The material sequenced was PBMCs or T cells enriched from blood (not recorded which). The clonotype was recovered from a woman aged 50 to 65 who had recovered from COVID-19.

Here the CDR3 reads CASSYSKGAGNQPQHF. The CDR3 DNA reads as TGTGCCAGCAGTTACTCGAAGGGGGCCGGCAATCAGCCCCAGCATTTT. J is TRBJ1-5 and V is TRBV6-2 or TRBV6-3; TRBD1 matches 7 bases. The CDR3 sequence is 16 residues long. The germline gives CDR1 MNHEY, CDR2 SVGEGT. V lost 0 bases and J lost 2; bases outside the gene matches: 4.